A single sample gave rise to the 6 T cell receptor beta chains below, sequenced in a study of somatic mutations in cytotoxic T cells in rheumatoid arthritis. Sequencing used immunoSEQ multiplex PCR; TCRdb keeps in-frame clones, though not all of them. The sample lists some 14,000 clones; roughly 80% were seen once. Sequencing was performed on CD8+ T cells sorted from blood. The receptors were sampled from an adult with rheumatoid arthritis.

The chain is built from TRBV18 and TRBJ2-7; D remains unclear. Trimming removed 6 bases at V and 2 bases at J, with 8 bases between. Germline CDR1 KGHSH, CDR2 LQKENI. This CDR3 is 12 amino acids long. CDR3 DNA sequence: TGTGCCAGCTCCCCTACGGCCTACGAGCAGTACTTC. Protein product: CASSPTAYEQYF.

The chain combines TRBV5-6 with TRBJ1-1; D is unclear. With 1 base removed from V and 6 bases from J, the gap between germline ends came to 13 bases. This CDR3 has 14 residues. CDR1 and CDR2 (germline): SGHDT, YYEEEE. In DNA form, the CDR3 reads TGTGCCAGCAGCTTGTTTGTCGGGAAATCTGAAGCTTTCTTT. Its protein is CASSLFVGKSEAFF. Looking up the rest from reference TRBV5-6 and TRBJ1-1 gives the full variable domain: DAGVTQSPTHLIKTRGQQVTLRCSPKSGHDTVSWYQQALGQGPQFIFQYYEEEERQRGNFPDRFSGHQFPNYSSELNVNALLLGDSALYLCASSLFVGKSEAFFGQGTRLTVV.

The V gene is TRBV19, the J gene TRBJ2-1; D gene uncertain. The germline V gene has CDR1 LNHDA and CDR2 SQIVND (reference sequence). The CDR3 covers 12 residues. Trimming took 2 bases from V and 6 from J, leaving 5 bases between them. The chain's CDR3 is CASSIHPNEQFF. The CDR3 DNA reads TGTGCCAGTAGTATACATCCCAATGAGCAGTTCTTC.

J is TRBJ2-1 and V is TRBV4-2; no reliable D call. The V end was cut by 3 bases, the J end by 0 bases, with 9 bases between. This CDR3 is built from 15 residues. CDR1 and CDR2 (germline): LGHNA, YNFKEQ. The CDR3 sequence is CASSQWSGSYNEQFF. In nucleotides, the CDR3 is TGTGCCAGCAGCCAGTGGTCGGGCTCCTACAATGAGCAGTTCTTC.

The gene calls are TRBV19 and TRBJ1-1; D remains unclear. The CDR3 spans 14 residues. From germline, CDR1 is LNHDA and CDR2 SQIVND (reference sequence). V dropped 3 bases and J dropped 7 bases, with 15 bases sitting between them. The CDR3 region is CASSIWGKGGEAFF. The CDR3 bases are TGTGCCAGTAGTATTTGGGGAAAGGGAGGTGAAGCTTTCTTT.

The rearrangement joins TRBV15 to TRBJ2-4; no definite D call. With 0 bases removed from V and 0 bases from J, the gap between germline ends came to 18 bases. The CDR3 totals 19 residues. Germline loops: CDR1 LNHNV, CDR2 YYDKDF (reference sequence). This chain's CDR3 is CATSRDQLTTFLAKNIQYF. CDR3 in DNA: TGTGCCACCAGCAGAGATCAACTCACTACTTTTTTAGCCAAAAACATTCAGTACTTC.